Listed below are T cell receptor beta chains from one sample, sequenced in a study of brain T cells in children with intractable seizures. Libraries were prepared by immunoSEQ multiplex PCR; TCRdb keeps only in-frame clonotypes and omits some of them. The table has under 150,000 clones, around 94% seen once. This specimen consisted of peripheral blood, obtained at surgery. These receptors were taken from a boy under three years old with hemimegalencephaly and intractable seizures. Both conserved end residues are part of each CDR3. The D gene is left open where the match is weak. Clone size, where shown, is once, few, many, or a class for clones that have expanded.

d_gene: -; j_gene: TRBJ2-6; v_gene: TRBV7-8; abundance: once; CDR3aa: CASSLVPSGANVLTF; CDR3nt: TGTGCCAGCAGCTTAGTCCCGTCCGGGGCCAACGTCCTGACTTTC
d_gene: TRBD2; j_gene: TRBJ2-7; v_gene: TRBV30; abundance: -; CDR3aa: CAWRASGSYEQYF; CDR3nt: TGTGCCTGGAGGGCCAGCGGGAGTTACGAGCAGTACTTC
d_gene: -; j_gene: TRBJ2-3; v_gene: TRBV3-1/TRBV3-2; abundance: -; CDR3aa: CASSRPSDTQYF; CDR3nt: TGTGCCAGCAGCCGACCTTCGGATACGCAGTATTTT
d_gene: TRBD2; j_gene: TRBJ2-7; v_gene: TRBV9; abundance: -; CDR3aa: CASSVGAGVGEQYF; CDR3nt: TGTGCCAGCAGCGTAGGTGCGGGAGTGGGGGAGCAGTACTTC
d_gene: -; j_gene: TRBJ2-1; v_gene: TRBV4-3; abundance: -; CDR3aa: CASSQDWRSSYNEQFF; CDR3nt: TGCGCCAGCAGCCAAGATTGGCGGAGCTCCTACAATGAGCAGTTCTTC
d_gene: -; j_gene: TRBJ2-7; v_gene: TRBV11-2; abundance: -; CDR3aa: CASSPTGGPAYEQYF; CDR3nt: TGTGCCAGCAGCCCGACAGGAGGGCCCGCCTACGAGCAGTACTTC
d_gene: -; j_gene: TRBJ2-1; v_gene: TRBV6-1; abundance: -; CDR3aa: CASSWQGTGNEQFF; CDR3nt: TGTGCCAGCAGTTGGCAGGGGACGGGCAATGAGCAGTTCTTC
d_gene: -; j_gene: TRBJ2-5; v_gene: TRBV28; abundance: -; CDR3aa: CASSLYRVRETQYF; CDR3nt: TGTGCCAGCAGTTTGTACAGGGTTCGGGAGACCCAGTACTTC
d_gene: -; j_gene: TRBJ2-3; v_gene: TRBV27; abundance: -; CDR3aa: CATGLNANTQYF; CDR3nt: TGTGCCACCGGGCTGAACGCTAATACGCAGTATTTT
d_gene: -; j_gene: TRBJ1-2; v_gene: TRBV19; abundance: -; CDR3aa: CASRGPAYGYTF; CDR3nt: TGTGCCAGTAGGGGACCCGCCTATGGCTACACCTTC
d_gene: -; j_gene: TRBJ2-5; v_gene: TRBV5-6; abundance: -; CDR3aa: CASSSPLFGPQETQYF; CDR3nt: TGTGCCAGCAGTTCCCCCTTATTTGGGCCCCAAGAGACCCAGTACTTC
d_gene: -; j_gene: TRBJ2-4; v_gene: TRBV25-1; abundance: -; CDR3aa: CASSDRRVRTKNIQYF; CDR3nt: TGTGCCAGCAGTGACAGGAGGGTAAGGACCAAAAACATTCAGTACTTC
d_gene: -; j_gene: TRBJ1-5; v_gene: TRBV28; abundance: -; CDR3aa: CASSRISRTNQPQHF; CDR3nt: TGTGCCAGCAGCCGGATCTCCCGCACTAATCAGCCCCAGCATTTT
d_gene: -; j_gene: TRBJ2-7; v_gene: TRBV2; abundance: -; CDR3aa: CASSESMGLGTYEQYF; CDR3nt: TGTGCCAGCAGTGAGTCTATGGGTTTGGGCACCTACGAGCAGTACTTC
d_gene: TRBD2; j_gene: TRBJ2-1; v_gene: TRBV7-9; abundance: -; CDR3aa: CASSLWTSFNEQFF; CDR3nt: TGTGCCAGCAGCCTATGGACTAGTTTCAATGAGCAGTTCTTC
d_gene: TRBD1; j_gene: TRBJ1-2; v_gene: TRBV4-1; abundance: -; CDR3aa: CASSQDRGQHYGYTF; CDR3nt: TGCGCCAGCAGCCAAGATCGGGGACAGCACTATGGCTACACCTTC
d_gene: -; j_gene: TRBJ1-1; v_gene: TRBV11-2; abundance: -; CDR3aa: CASSEQGFTTEAFF; CDR3nt: TGTGCCAGCAGCGAACAGGGTTTCACGACTGAAGCTTTCTTT
d_gene: TRBD2; j_gene: TRBJ2-2; v_gene: TRBV7-3; abundance: -; CDR3aa: CASSLAGGNTGELFF; CDR3nt: TGTGCCAGCAGCTTAGCGGGAGGGAACACCGGGGAGCTGTTTTTT
d_gene: TRBD1; j_gene: TRBJ2-7; v_gene: TRBV7-9; abundance: -; CDR3aa: CASSPSGTGSYEQYF; CDR3nt: TGTGCCAGCAGCCCGAGTGGGACAGGGAGTTACGAGCAGTACTTC
d_gene: -; j_gene: TRBJ2-7; v_gene: TRBV13; abundance: -; CDR3aa: CASSPLRSGYYEQYF; CDR3nt: TGTGCCAGCAGCCCGTTGAGGAGCGGATATTACGAGCAGTACTTC
d_gene: -; j_gene: TRBJ1-5; v_gene: TRBV19; abundance: few; CDR3aa: CASTPHWVHQPQHF; CDR3nt: TGTGCCAGTACCCCCCACTGGGTCCACCAGCCCCAGCATTTT
d_gene: -; j_gene: TRBJ2-7; v_gene: TRBV6-2/TRBV6-3; abundance: -; CDR3aa: CASSYPPVGSRLYEQYF; CDR3nt: TGTGCCAGCAGTTACCCCCCGGTGGGTAGCAGACTCTACGAGCAGTACTTC
d_gene: TRBD1; j_gene: TRBJ1-1; v_gene: TRBV6-5; abundance: -; CDR3aa: CASSSYIQGGNTEAFF; CDR3nt: TGTGCCAGCAGTTCGTACATACAGGGGGGGAACACTGAAGCTTTCTTT
d_gene: -; j_gene: TRBJ2-3; v_gene: TRBV4-2; abundance: -; CDR3aa: CASSQGWRGRTDTQYF; CDR3nt: TGTGCCAGCAGCCAAGGGTGGCGGGGACGCACAGATACGCAGTATTTT
d_gene: -; j_gene: TRBJ2-7; v_gene: TRBV10-3; abundance: -; CDR3aa: CAITRLLGSYEQYF; CDR3nt: TGTGCCATCACCCGCCTACTGGGGTCCTACGAGCAGTACTTC
d_gene: TRBD2; j_gene: TRBJ2-5; v_gene: TRBV5-8; abundance: -; CDR3aa: CASSSIAGTYQETQYF; CDR3nt: TGTGCCAGCAGCTCAATAGCGGGAACCTATCAAGAGACCCAGTACTTC
d_gene: -; j_gene: TRBJ2-7; v_gene: TRBV27; abundance: -; CDR3aa: CASSPISPYEQYF; CDR3nt: TGTGCCAGCAGCCCTATCAGCCCCTACGAGCAGTACTTC
d_gene: -; j_gene: TRBJ1-3; v_gene: TRBV28; abundance: -; CDR3aa: CASTPGNTIYF; CDR3nt: TGTGCCAGCACCCCGGGAAACACCATATATTTT
d_gene: -; j_gene: TRBJ1-1; v_gene: TRBV28; abundance: -; CDR3aa: CASSWGTLNTEAFF; CDR3nt: TGTGCCAGCAGTTGGGGGACCCTAAACACTGAAGCTTTCTTT
d_gene: TRBD2; j_gene: TRBJ2-1; v_gene: TRBV24-1; abundance: -; CDR3aa: CATSDLASGGYNEQFF; CDR3nt: TGTGCCACCAGTGATTTGGCCAGCGGGGGGTACAATGAGCAGTTCTTC
d_gene: -; j_gene: TRBJ1-4; v_gene: TRBV4-2; abundance: -; CDR3aa: CASSQEYRPNEKLFF; CDR3nt: TGTGCCAGCAGCCAAGAGTACAGGCCGAATGAAAAACTGTTTTTT
d_gene: TRBD1; j_gene: TRBJ2-5; v_gene: TRBV10-3; abundance: -; CDR3aa: CAISDFGQGRETQYF; CDR3nt: TGTGCCATCAGTGATTTTGGACAGGGCAGAGAGACCCAGTACTTC
d_gene: TRBD2; j_gene: TRBJ2-7; v_gene: TRBV27; abundance: -; CDR3aa: CASSLLAGSYEQYF; CDR3nt: TGTGCCAGCAGTTTGCTAGCGGGATCCTACGAGCAGTACTTC
d_gene: -; j_gene: TRBJ2-3; v_gene: TRBV2; abundance: -; CDR3aa: CASRDFSWADTQYF; CDR3nt: TGTGCCAGCAGGGATTTTAGTTGGGCAGATACGCAGTATTTT
d_gene: TRBD2; j_gene: TRBJ2-1; v_gene: TRBV7-2; abundance: -; CDR3aa: CASSLSGSSYNEQFF; CDR3nt: TGTGCCAGCAGCCTTAGCGGGAGCTCCTACAATGAGCAGTTCTTC
d_gene: TRBD1; j_gene: TRBJ2-7; v_gene: TRBV11-3; abundance: -; CDR3aa: CASSIRDRVYEQYF; CDR3nt: TGTGCCAGCAGCATCCGGGACAGGGTCTACGAGCAGTACTTC
d_gene: -; j_gene: TRBJ1-4; v_gene: TRBV28; abundance: -; CDR3aa: CASSPPSPGNEKLFF; CDR3nt: TGTGCCAGCAGCCCCCCATCGCCGGGGAATGAAAAACTGTTTTTT
d_gene: -; j_gene: TRBJ1-6; v_gene: TRBV19; abundance: -; CDR3aa: CASSTAGAFNSPLHF; CDR3nt: TGTGCCAGTAGTACGGCGGGGGCATTTAATTCACCCCTCCACTTT
d_gene: -; j_gene: TRBJ2-3; v_gene: TRBV10-1; abundance: -; CDR3aa: CASYRDTTDTQYF; CDR3nt: TGCGCCAGTTACAGGGATACCACAGATACGCAGTATTTT
d_gene: -; j_gene: TRBJ2-4; v_gene: TRBV28; abundance: -; CDR3aa: CASSSSTPNLRNIQYF; CDR3nt: TGTGCCAGCAGTTCCTCAACCCCTAACCTAAGAAACATTCAGTACTTC
d_gene: -; j_gene: TRBJ2-1; v_gene: TRBV9; abundance: -; CDR3aa: CASSVDPQYNEQFF; CDR3nt: TGTGCCAGCAGCGTAGACCCTCAATACAATGAGCAGTTCTTC
d_gene: -; j_gene: TRBJ2-7; v_gene: TRBV5-5; abundance: -; CDR3aa: CASSFYYEQYF; CDR3nt: TGTGCCAGCAGCTTTTACTACGAGCAGTACTTC
d_gene: -; j_gene: TRBJ2-7; v_gene: TRBV11-2; abundance: -; CDR3aa: CASSLDFEQYF; CDR3nt: TGTGCCAGCAGCTTAGATTTTGAGCAGTACTTC
d_gene: TRBD2; j_gene: TRBJ2-4; v_gene: TRBV19; abundance: -; CDR3aa: CASSIQTGTSGRAGAKNIQYF; CDR3nt: TGTGCCAGTAGTATCCAAACCGGGACTAGCGGGAGGGCGGGAGCCAAAAACATTCAGTACTTC
d_gene: TRBD1; j_gene: TRBJ2-1; v_gene: TRBV2; abundance: -; CDR3aa: CASRDRGPAWFF; CDR3nt: TGTGCCAGCCGGGACAGGGGGCCCGCATGGTTCTTC
d_gene: -; j_gene: TRBJ1-1; v_gene: TRBV19; abundance: once; CDR3aa: CASSIAQGTEAFF; CDR3nt: TGTGCCAGTAGTATAGCCCAGGGGACTGAAGCTTTCTTT
d_gene: TRBD1; j_gene: TRBJ2-7; v_gene: TRBV7-2; abundance: -; CDR3aa: CASSPPDRGDSEQYF; CDR3nt: TGTGCCAGCAGCCCCCCGGACAGGGGGGATTCCGAGCAGTACTTC
d_gene: -; j_gene: TRBJ1-2; v_gene: TRBV28; abundance: -; CDR3aa: CASSPDRIYGYTF; CDR3nt: TGTGCCAGCAGCCCCGACAGGATCTATGGCTACACCTTC